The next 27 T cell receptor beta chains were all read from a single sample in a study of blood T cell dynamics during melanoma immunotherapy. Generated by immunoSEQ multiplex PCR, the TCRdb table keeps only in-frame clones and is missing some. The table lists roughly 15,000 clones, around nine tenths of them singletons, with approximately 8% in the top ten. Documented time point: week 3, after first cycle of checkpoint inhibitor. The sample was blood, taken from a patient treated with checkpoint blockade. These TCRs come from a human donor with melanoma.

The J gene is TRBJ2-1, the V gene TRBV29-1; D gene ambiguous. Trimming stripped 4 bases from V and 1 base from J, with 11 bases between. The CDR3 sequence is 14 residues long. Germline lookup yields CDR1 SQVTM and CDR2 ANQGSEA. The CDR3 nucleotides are TGCAGCGTTGGAGCTGAGGAGTCCTACAATGAGCAGTTCTTC. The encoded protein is CSVGAEESYNEQFF.

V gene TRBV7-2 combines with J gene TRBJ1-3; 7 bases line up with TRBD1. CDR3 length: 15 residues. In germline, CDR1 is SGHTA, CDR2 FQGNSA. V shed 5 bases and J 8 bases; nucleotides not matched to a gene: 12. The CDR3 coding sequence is TGTGCCAGCAGCCCTCAGACAGGGATCGGGGACACCATATATTTT. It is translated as CASSPQTGIGDTIYF.

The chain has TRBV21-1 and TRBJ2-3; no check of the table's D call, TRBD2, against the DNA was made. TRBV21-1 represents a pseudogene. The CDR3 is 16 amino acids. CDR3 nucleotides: TGTGCCAGCAGCATGTGCGGGAGGCGGCGCACAGATACGCAGTATTTT. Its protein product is CASSMCGRRRTDTQYF.

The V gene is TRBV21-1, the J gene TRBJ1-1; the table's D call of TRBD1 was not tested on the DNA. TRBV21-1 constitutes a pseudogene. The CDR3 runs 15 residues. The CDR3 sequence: CASSKGVDRATEAFF. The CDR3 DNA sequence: TGTGCCAGCAGCAAAGGGGTAGACAGGGCCACTGAAGCTTTCTTT.

The CDR3 coding sequence is TGTGCCAGCAGCTGGGAACAGGGGAACTCTGGAAACACCATATATTTT. Translated, it gives CASSWEQGNSGNTIYF. This chain connects TRBV5-5 to TRBJ1-3; 7 nucleotides agree with TRBD1. The CDR3 totals 16 residues. Per the germline V gene, CDR1 is SGHKS and CDR2 is YYEKEE (reference sequence). V gave up 3 bases and J gave up 0 bases; unmatched junction bases: 6.

CDR3 region: CASSLTTTLDTQYF. The CDR3 DNA sequence: TGTGCCAGCAGCTTAACCACCACACTTGATACGCAGTATTTT. The V and J genes are TRBV11-2 and TRBJ2-3; D is ambiguous. CDR1 and CDR2 from the germline V gene are SGHAT and FQNNGV. This CDR3 contains 14 residues. Trimming cost V 2 bases and J 6 bases, with 12 bases left between them.

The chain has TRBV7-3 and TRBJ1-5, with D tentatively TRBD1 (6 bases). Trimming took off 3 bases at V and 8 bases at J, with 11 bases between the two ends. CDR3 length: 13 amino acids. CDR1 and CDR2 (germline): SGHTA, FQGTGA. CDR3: CASSLGGSEPQHF. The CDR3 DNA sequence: TGTGCCAGCAGCTTGGGGGGCTCGGAGCCCCAGCATTTT.

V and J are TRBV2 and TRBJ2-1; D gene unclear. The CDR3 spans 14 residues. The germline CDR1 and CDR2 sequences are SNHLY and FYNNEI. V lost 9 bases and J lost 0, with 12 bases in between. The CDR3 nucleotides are TGTGCCAGTGTAAGGTGGGGCTCCTACAATGAGCAGTTCTTC. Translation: CASVRWGSYNEQFF.

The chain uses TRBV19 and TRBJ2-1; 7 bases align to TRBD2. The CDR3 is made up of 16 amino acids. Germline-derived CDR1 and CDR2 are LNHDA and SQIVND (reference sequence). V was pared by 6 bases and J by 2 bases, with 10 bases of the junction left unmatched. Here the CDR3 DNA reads TGTGCCAGTAGGGACCTAACGGGGAGGGCCTACAATGAGCAGTTCTTC. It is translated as CASRDLTGRAYNEQFF.

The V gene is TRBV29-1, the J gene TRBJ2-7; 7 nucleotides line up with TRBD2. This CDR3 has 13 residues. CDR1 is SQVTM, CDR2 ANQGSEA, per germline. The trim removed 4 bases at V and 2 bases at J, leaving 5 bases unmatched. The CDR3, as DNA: TGCAGCGTTGCTAGCGGCCCAACCTACGAGCAGTACTTC. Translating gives CSVASGPTYEQYF.

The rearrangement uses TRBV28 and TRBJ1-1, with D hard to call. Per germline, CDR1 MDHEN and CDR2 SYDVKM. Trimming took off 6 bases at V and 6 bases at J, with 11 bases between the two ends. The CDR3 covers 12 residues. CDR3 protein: CASSPDRAEAFF. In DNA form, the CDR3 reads TGTGCCAGCAGCCCGGACCGTGCTGAAGCTTTCTTT.

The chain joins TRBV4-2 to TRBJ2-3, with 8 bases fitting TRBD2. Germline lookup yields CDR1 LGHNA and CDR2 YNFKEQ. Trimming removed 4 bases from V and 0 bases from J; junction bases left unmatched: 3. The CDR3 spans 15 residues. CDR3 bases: TGTGCCAGCAGCCGCACTAGCGGTAGCACAGATACGCAGTATTTT. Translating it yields CASSRTSGSTDTQYF.

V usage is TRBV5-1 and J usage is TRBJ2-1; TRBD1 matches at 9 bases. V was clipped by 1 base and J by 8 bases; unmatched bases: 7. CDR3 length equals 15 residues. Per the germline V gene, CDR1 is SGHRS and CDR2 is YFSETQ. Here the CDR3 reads CASSLTGTGYDEQFF. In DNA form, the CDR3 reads TGCGCCAGCAGCTTGACCGGGACAGGGTACGATGAGCAGTTCTTC.

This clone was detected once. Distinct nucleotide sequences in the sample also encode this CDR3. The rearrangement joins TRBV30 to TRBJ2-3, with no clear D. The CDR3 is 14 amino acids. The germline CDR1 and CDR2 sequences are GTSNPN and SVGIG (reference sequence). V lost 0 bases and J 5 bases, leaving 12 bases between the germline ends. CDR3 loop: CAWSVKQRKDTQYF. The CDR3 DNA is TGTGCCTGGAGTGTAAAACAGCGAAAAGATACGCAGTATTTT.

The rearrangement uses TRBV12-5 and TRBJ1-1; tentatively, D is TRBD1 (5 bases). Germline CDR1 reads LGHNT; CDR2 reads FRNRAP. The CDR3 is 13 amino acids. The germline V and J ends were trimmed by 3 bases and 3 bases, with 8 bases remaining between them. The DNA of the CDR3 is TGTGCTAGTGGTTTTCGGGGGGACACTGAAGCTTTCTTT. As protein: CASGFRGDTEAFF.

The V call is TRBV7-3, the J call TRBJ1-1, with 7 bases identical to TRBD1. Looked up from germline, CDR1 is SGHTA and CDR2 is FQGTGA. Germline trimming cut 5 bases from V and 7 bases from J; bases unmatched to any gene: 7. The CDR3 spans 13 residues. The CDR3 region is CASSPTGKSEAFF. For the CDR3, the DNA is TGTGCCAGCAGCCCGACAGGGAAGAGTGAAGCTTTCTTT.

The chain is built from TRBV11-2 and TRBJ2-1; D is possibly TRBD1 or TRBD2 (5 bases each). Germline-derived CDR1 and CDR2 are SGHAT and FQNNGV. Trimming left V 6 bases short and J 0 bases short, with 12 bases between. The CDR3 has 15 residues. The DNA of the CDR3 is TGTGCCAGCAGGCCCGGGACGGTCTCCTACAATGAGCAGTTCTTC. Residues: CASRPGTVSYNEQFF.

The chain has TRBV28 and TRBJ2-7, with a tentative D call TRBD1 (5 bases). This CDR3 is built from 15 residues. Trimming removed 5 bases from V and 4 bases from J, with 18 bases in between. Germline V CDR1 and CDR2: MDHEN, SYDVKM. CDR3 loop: CASSPDWTLPYEQYF. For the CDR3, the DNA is TGTGCCAGCAGTCCCGACTGGACACTTCCTTACGAGCAGTACTTC. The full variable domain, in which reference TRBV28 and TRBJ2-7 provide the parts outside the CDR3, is DVKVTQSSRYLVKRTGEKVFLECVQDMDHENMFWYRQDPGLGLRLIYFSYDVKMKEKGDIPEGYSVSREKKERFSLILESASTNQTSMYLCASSPDWTLPYEQYFGPGTRLTVT.

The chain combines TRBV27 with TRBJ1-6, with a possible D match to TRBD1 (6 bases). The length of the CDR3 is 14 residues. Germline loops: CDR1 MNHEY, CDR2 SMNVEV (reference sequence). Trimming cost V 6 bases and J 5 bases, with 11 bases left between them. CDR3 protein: CASRSTGNNSPLHF. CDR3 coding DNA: TGTGCCAGCAGATCCACAGGGAATAATTCACCCCTCCACTTT.

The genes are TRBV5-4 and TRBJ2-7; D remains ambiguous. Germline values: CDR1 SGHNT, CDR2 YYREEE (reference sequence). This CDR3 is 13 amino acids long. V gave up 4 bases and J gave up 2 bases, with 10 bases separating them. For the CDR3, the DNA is TGTGCCAGCAGCATACGCCCTGCCTACGAGCAGTACTTC. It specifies CASSIRPAYEQYF.

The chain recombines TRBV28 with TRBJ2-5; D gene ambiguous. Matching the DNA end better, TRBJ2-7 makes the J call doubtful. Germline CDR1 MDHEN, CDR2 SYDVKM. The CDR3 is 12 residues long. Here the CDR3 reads CASSLSGVEQYF. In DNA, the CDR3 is TGTGCCAGCAGTTTATCTGGGGTCGAGCAGTACTTC.

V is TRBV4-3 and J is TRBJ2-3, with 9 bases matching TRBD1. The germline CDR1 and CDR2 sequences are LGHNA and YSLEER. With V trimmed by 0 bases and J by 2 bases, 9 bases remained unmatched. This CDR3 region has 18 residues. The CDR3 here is CASSQDGVGTGYTDTQYF. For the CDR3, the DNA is TGCGCCAGCAGCCAAGATGGGGTGGGGACAGGGTACACAGATACGCAGTATTTT.

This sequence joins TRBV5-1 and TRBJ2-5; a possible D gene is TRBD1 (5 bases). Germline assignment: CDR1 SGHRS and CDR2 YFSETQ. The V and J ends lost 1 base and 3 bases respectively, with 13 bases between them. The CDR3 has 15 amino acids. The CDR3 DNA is TGCGCCAGCAGCTTGACCCCCAGGGAAAAAGAGACCCAGTACTTC. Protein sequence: CASSLTPREKETQYF.

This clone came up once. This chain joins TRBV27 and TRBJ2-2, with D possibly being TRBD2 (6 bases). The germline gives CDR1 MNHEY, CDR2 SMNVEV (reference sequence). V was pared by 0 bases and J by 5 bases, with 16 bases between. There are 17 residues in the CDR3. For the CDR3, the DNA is TGTGCCAGCAGTTTATCGAGTGGCCTAGCGAGGACCGGGGAGCTGTTTTTT. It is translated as CASSLSSGLARTGELFF.

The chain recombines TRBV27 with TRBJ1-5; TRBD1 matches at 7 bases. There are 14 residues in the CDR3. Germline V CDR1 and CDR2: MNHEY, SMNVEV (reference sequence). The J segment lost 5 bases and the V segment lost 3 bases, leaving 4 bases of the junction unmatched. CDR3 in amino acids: CASSLQGGYQPQHF. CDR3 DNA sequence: TGTGCCAGCAGTTTGCAGGGGGGTTATCAGCCCCAGCATTTT.

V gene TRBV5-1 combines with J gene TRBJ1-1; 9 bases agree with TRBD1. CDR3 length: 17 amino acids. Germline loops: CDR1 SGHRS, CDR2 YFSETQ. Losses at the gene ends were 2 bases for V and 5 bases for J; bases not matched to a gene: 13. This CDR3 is CASSFLGQGGLGTEAFF. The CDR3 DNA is TGCGCCAGCAGCTTTCTGGGACAGGGAGGATTGGGGACTGAAGCTTTCTTT.

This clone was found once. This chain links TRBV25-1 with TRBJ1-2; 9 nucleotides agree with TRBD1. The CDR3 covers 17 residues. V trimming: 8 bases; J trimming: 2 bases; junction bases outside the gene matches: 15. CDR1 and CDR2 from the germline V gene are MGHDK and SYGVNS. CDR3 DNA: TGTGCCAGCGCCTCGGGGTTTGGGACAGGGACGAACTATGGCTACACCTTC. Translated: CASASGFGTGTNYGYTF.